This T cell receptor beta chain was captured by sequencing in a study of regulatory T cells in long-lasting Graves disease. Whole-study results and caveats: Whereas 900 to 1,000 public clonotypes were shared by new patients, persistent patients shared more, at some 3,000.

The V gene lost 0 bases and the J gene lost 0 bases, with 14 bases spanning the gap. The CDR3 has 16 amino acids. CDR1 DFQATT and CDR2 SNEGSKA come from the germline V gene (reference sequence). Documented time point: newly diagnosed GD, antithyroid drugs for less than 3 months. The TCR library was made from RNA extracted from PBMCs. This clonotype was detected many times. What it recognizes is unknown. In building TCR beta libraries, iRepertoire HTBI primers were used together with Arm-PCR of CDR3 regions. From the multiplex PCR reads, TCRdb called clonotypes with MiXCR, one entry per CDR3 protein. The sample lists 400,000 to 450,000 distinct CDR3 sequences; about a sixth were seen once. The same sample was also used in a study of T cells in Graves' hyperthyroidism and ophthalmopathy.

Sequencing was performed on peripheral blood mononuclear cells (PBMCs), taken at new diagnosis, from a patient treated with antithyroid drugs. The source is a woman aged 25 to 39 with Graves disease. The chain joins TRBV20-1 to TRBJ1-1; no definite D call. The CDR3 loop is CSARDLFQTMNTEAFF. CDR3 DNA: TGCAGTGCTAGAGATCTATTTCAGACCATGAACACTGAAGCTTTCTTT.